Listed here are 5 T cell receptor beta chains from one sample, sequenced in a study of T cell responses to AZD1222 COVID-19 vaccine. Method: immunoSEQ multiplex PCR; TCRdb's copy keeps in-frame clones and lacks some. Of 65,000 to 100,000 clones listed, 88% are singletons. The sequences come from peripheral blood, collected 28 days after the second AZD1222 dose. The receptors shown here come from an adult who received the AZD1222 COVID-19 vaccine.

V usage is TRBV6-1 and J usage is TRBJ1-3, with D hard to call. V was cut by 1 base and J by 4 bases, with 8 bases left in between. In germline, CDR1 is MNHNS, CDR2 SASEGT. This CDR3 comprises 14 residues. As DNA, the CDR3 is TGTGCCAGCAGTGAAGATGGGTGGGGAAACACCATATATTTT. This translates into CASSEDGWGNTIYF.

The genes are TRBV6-5 and TRBJ2-1; 10 bases map to TRBD2. Germline CDR1 reads MNHEY; CDR2 reads SVGAGI. The CDR3 length is 16 residues. V lost 4 bases and J lost 2; bases outside the gene matches: 5. The chain's CDR3 is CASSWNSGRPYNEQFF. The DNA for the CDR3 is TGTGCCAGCAGTTGGAATAGCGGGAGGCCCTACAATGAGCAGTTCTTC.

The gene calls are TRBV5-4 and TRBJ1-2; D possibly corresponds to TRBD1 (5 bases). The CDR3 totals 14 residues. Per the germline V gene, CDR1 is SGHNT and CDR2 is YYREEE (reference sequence). The germline V and J ends were trimmed by 4 bases and 3 bases, with 13 bases remaining between them. The CDR3 is CASSRPGGDYGYTF. The CDR3 DNA sequence: TGTGCCAGCAGCCGTCCAGGAGGGGACTATGGCTACACCTTC.

CDR3 DNA: TGCAGCGCCAAACTAGGGGTCTACGAGCAGTACTTC. Its translation: CSAKLGVYEQYF. The chain is built from TRBV29-1 and TRBJ2-7; D possibly matches TRBD1 or TRBD2 (5 bases each). This CDR3 has 12 residues. CDR1 is SQVTM, CDR2 ANQGSEA, per germline. Trimming took 7 bases from V and 3 from J, leaving 13 bases between them.

This rearrangement joins TRBV5-1 to TRBJ1-3; no firm D call. Looked up from germline, CDR1 is SGHRS and CDR2 is YFSETQ. The CDR3 has 16 residues. Trimming left V 2 bases short and J 1 base short, with 13 bases between. The CDR3 loop is CASSFGELKSGNTIYF. Written as DNA, the CDR3 is TGCGCCAGCAGCTTTGGGGAATTAAAGTCTGGAAACACCATATATTTT.